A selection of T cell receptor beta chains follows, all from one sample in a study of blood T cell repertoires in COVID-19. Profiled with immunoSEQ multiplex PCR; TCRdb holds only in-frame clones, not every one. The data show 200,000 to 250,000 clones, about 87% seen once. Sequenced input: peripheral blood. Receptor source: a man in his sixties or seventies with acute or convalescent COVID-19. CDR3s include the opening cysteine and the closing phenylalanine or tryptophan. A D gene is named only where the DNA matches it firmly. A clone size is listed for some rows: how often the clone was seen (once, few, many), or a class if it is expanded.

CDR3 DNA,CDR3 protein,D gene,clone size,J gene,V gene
TGTGCCAGCAACTCCCTAGCGGGAGGGACCGGGGAGCTGTTTTTT,CASNSLAGGTGELFF,TRBD2,-,TRBJ2-2,TRBV5-4
TGTGCCAGCAGTACAGGACAGGGGCGCAAGGGATATGAAAAACTGTTTTTT,CASSTGQGRKGYEKLFF,TRBD1,-,TRBJ1-4,TRBV7-6
TGTGCCAGCAGCTTAGGCTTAGGGGCGGGAAACACTGAAGCTTTCTTT,CASSLGLGAGNTEAFF,-,once,TRBJ1-1,TRBV13
TGTGCCAGCTCCGAGACTCCGAGCTCCTACAATGAGCAGTTCTTC,CASSETPSSYNEQFF,-,-,TRBJ2-1,TRBV18
TGTGCCAGCAGCTTAGGACTAGCGGGCTCCACAGATACGCAGTATTTT,CASSLGLAGSTDTQYF,TRBD2,-,TRBJ2-3,TRBV7-9
TGTGCCAGCAGTTCGACTAGCGGGAGGCAGTTCTTC,CASSSTSGRQFF,TRBD2,-,TRBJ2-1,TRBV12-3/TRBV12-4
TGCGCCAGCGGTCTAGCGGGAGGGAGGTACAATGAGCAGTTCTTC,CASGLAGGRYNEQFF,TRBD2,-,TRBJ2-1,TRBV5-1
TGTGCCAGCAGCCAAGGTTACGACAGGGGGTTAAGCTATGGCTACACCTTC,CASSQGYDRGLSYGYTF,TRBD1,-,TRBJ1-2,TRBV14
TGCAGCGTTTATCGCCGGGACAGGGGAACCTACGAGCAGTACTTC,CSVYRRDRGTYEQYF,TRBD1,-,TRBJ2-7,TRBV29-1
TGTGCCAGCAGGGGAAGCGGATTTTACTACGAGCAGTACTTC,CASRGSGFYYEQYF,-,once,TRBJ2-7,TRBV28
TGCGCCAGCAGCTTGGGACAGGAAGGCTCCGCAGATACGCAGTATTTT,CASSLGQEGSADTQYF,-,once,TRBJ2-3,TRBV5-1
TGTGCCAGCAGTGCTTCCTCCCCCGGGACAGTCGATTGGTTTGACTATGGCTACACCTTC,CASSASSPGTVDWFDYGYTF,TRBD1,-,TRBJ1-2,TRBV6-1
TGTGCCAGCAGTGGCCTAGACGCTCAGTTCTATAGCAATCAGCCCCAGCATTTT,CASSGLDAQFYSNQPQHF,-,-,TRBJ1-5,TRBV2
TGTGCCTGGGGGGTGGGACAGAACTATGGCTACACCTTC,CAWGVGQNYGYTF,TRBD1,-,TRBJ1-2,TRBV30
TGCGCCAGCACCCCCCAGGGGCTAGGTCTCAATGAGCAGTTCTTC,CASTPQGLGLNEQFF,-,once,TRBJ2-1,TRBV5-1
TGCAGCGTTGACGGTCAGGGGGCCACAGATACGCAGTATTTT,CSVDGQGATDTQYF,TRBD1,-,TRBJ2-3,TRBV29-1
TGTGCCAGCAGCCCGCCAGGGCGAACTAATGAAAAACTGTTTTTT,CASSPPGRTNEKLFF,-,few,TRBJ1-4,TRBV9
TGTGCCAGCAGCCAAAAAAGGGGCTCTGGGGCCAACGTCCTGACTTTC,CASSQKRGSGANVLTF,-,-,TRBJ2-6,TRBV4-2
TGCACCAGCAGCCGGAGGTTAGATAGCAATCAGCCCCAGCATTTT,CTSSRRLDSNQPQHF,-,-,TRBJ1-5,TRBV1
TGTGCCAGTAGTCTTCCGGCAGGGGTCTCCTATAATTCACCCCTCCACTTT,CASSLPAGVSYNSPLHF,-,-,TRBJ1-6,TRBV19
TGTGCCAGCACCTTCGGACAGGGCGGCAAAAACATTCAGTACTTC,CASTFGQGGKNIQYF,TRBD1,-,TRBJ2-4,TRBV28
TGTGCCAGCAGCTTCACAGGGAGCTATGGCTACACCTTC,CASSFTGSYGYTF,-,-,TRBJ1-2,TRBV11-2
TGTGCCAGCAGAAACGCCGGGAGCACTGAAGCTTTCTTT,CASRNAGSTEAFF,-,-,TRBJ1-1,TRBV6-5
TGTGCCAGCAGTGAAATAGCGGGAGCGTCGGGAACCGGGGAGCTGTTTTTT,CASSEIAGASGTGELFF,TRBD2,-,TRBJ2-2,TRBV25-1
TGCAGCGTCCGCCCCGGGACAGGGCAGCACTACGAGCAGTACTTC,CSVRPGTGQHYEQYF,TRBD1,-,TRBJ2-7,TRBV29-1
TGCGCCAGCAGCTCCCGGAATCTCAGGGAAAAACTGTTTTTT,CASSSRNLREKLFF,-,-,TRBJ1-4,TRBV5-1